The rows below give T cell receptor beta chains drawn from one sample of a study of blood T cells in healthy people across ages. Via MiXCR, TCRdb re-called the 5' RACE reads, giving one row per CDR3 protein. The table includes over 700,000 distinct CDR3 sequences, approximately 55% detected once. Source material: blood. The receptor source for this set is a man older than 75 in good health. Both conserved end residues are part of each CDR3. The D gene is left open where the match is weak. Size is stated for part of the rows, as once, few or many counts, or as a class when the clone is expanded.

j_gene: TRBJ2-4
v_gene: TRBV2
d_gene: TRBD1
abundance: few
CDR3nt: TGTGCCAGCAGGAGACAGGGGGGGAACATTCAGTACTTC
CDR3aa: CASRRQGGNIQYF

j_gene: TRBJ2-7
v_gene: TRBV9
d_gene: NA
abundance: NA
CDR3nt: TGTGCCAGCAGCGTAGGTGATAGCGGATACTACGAGCAGTACTTC
CDR3aa: CASSVGDSGYYEQYF

j_gene: TRBJ2-7
v_gene: TRBV12-3/TRBV12-4
d_gene: TRBD1
abundance: NA
CDR3nt: TGTGCCAGCAGTACTGTCAGGGGGCGAGGTTACAATGAGCAGTACTTC
CDR3aa: CASSTVRGRGYNEQYF

j_gene: TRBJ2-6
v_gene: TRBV5-1
d_gene: TRBD1
abundance: NA
CDR3nt: TGCGCCAGCAGCAGTAAGGGGGCCGACGTCCTGACTTTC
CDR3aa: CASSSKGADVLTF

j_gene: TRBJ2-1
v_gene: TRBV7-2
d_gene: NA
abundance: few
CDR3nt: TGTGCCAGCAGCTTAGTAGGAGGGGCCTCCTACAATGAGCAGTTCTTC
CDR3aa: CASSLVGGASYNEQFF

j_gene: TRBJ1-3
v_gene: TRBV12-3/TRBV12-4
d_gene: NA
abundance: once
CDR3nt: TGTGCCAGCAGTTTAGTGCTGAACACCATATATTTT
CDR3aa: CASSLVLNTIYF

j_gene: TRBJ2-7
v_gene: TRBV6-5
d_gene: NA
abundance: NA
CDR3nt: TGTGCCAGCAGAACTACAGGGAGTTCCTACGAGCAGTACTTC
CDR3aa: CASRTTGSSYEQYF

j_gene: TRBJ2-1
v_gene: TRBV5-1
d_gene: NA
abundance: few
CDR3nt: TGCGCCAGCAGCTTGGCCGGAAGTAGCGACTACTACAATGAGCAGTTCTTC
CDR3aa: CASSLAGSSDYYNEQFF

j_gene: TRBJ1-1
v_gene: TRBV28
d_gene: NA
abundance: few
CDR3nt: TGTGCCAGCAGTTTCCACGGGACATCGGGCACTGAAGCTTTCTTT
CDR3aa: CASSFHGTSGTEAFF

j_gene: TRBJ2-3
v_gene: TRBV9
d_gene: NA
abundance: NA
CDR3nt: TGTGCCAGCAGCGTACCGAGTAGCACAGATACGCAGTATTTT
CDR3aa: CASSVPSSTDTQYF

j_gene: TRBJ2-3
v_gene: TRBV28
d_gene: TRBD2
abundance: NA
CDR3nt: TGTGCCAGCAGTTTGTCTAGCGGGGGGTCAGATACGCAGTATTTT
CDR3aa: CASSLSSGGSDTQYF

j_gene: TRBJ2-1
v_gene: TRBV10-3
d_gene: NA
abundance: NA
CDR3nt: TGTGCCACTGGGACGAGCGTCGCGAATGAGCAGTTCTTC
CDR3aa: CATGTSVANEQFF

j_gene: TRBJ2-7
v_gene: TRBV5-1
d_gene: TRBD1
abundance: once
CDR3nt: TGCGCCAGCAGCTCGAGGGGGGACAGGGCAAGGGAGCAGTACTTC
CDR3aa: CASSSRGDRAREQYF

j_gene: TRBJ1-2
v_gene: TRBV2
d_gene: NA
abundance: NA
CDR3nt: TGTGCCAGCAGTTCGGGACCGCCGTACTATGGCTACACCTTC
CDR3aa: CASSSGPPYYGYTF

j_gene: TRBJ2-2
v_gene: TRBV28
d_gene: TRBD2
abundance: NA
CDR3nt: TGTGCCAGCAGGGGCGGGAGTATCACCGGGGAGCTGTTTTTT
CDR3aa: CASRGGSITGELFF

j_gene: TRBJ2-7
v_gene: TRBV5-5
d_gene: TRBD1
abundance: NA
CDR3nt: TGTGCCAGCAGCTTCGTCTGGACAGGGGTGGCCGAGCAGTACTTC
CDR3aa: CASSFVWTGVAEQYF

j_gene: TRBJ2-5
v_gene: TRBV7-9
d_gene: NA
abundance: NA
CDR3nt: TGTGCCAGCAGCTCCGCGTGGGTTAGAGAGACCCAGTACTTC
CDR3aa: CASSSAWVRETQYF

j_gene: TRBJ2-1
v_gene: TRBV25-1
d_gene: TRBD1
abundance: few
CDR3nt: TGTGCCAGCAGTGAACGGTGGGGACAGGGGTTGGCCAATGAGCAGTTCTTC
CDR3aa: CASSERWGQGLANEQFF

j_gene: TRBJ2-3
v_gene: TRBV29-1
d_gene: NA
abundance: NA
CDR3nt: TGCAGCGTTGATTCCACAGATACGCAGTATTTT
CDR3aa: CSVDSTDTQYF

j_gene: TRBJ2-7
v_gene: TRBV25-1
d_gene: NA
abundance: NA
CDR3nt: TGTGCCAGCAGCCAGAGGGGGGCCTCTCCTACGGAGCAGTACTTC
CDR3aa: CASSQRGASPTEQYF

j_gene: TRBJ2-3
v_gene: TRBV11-3
d_gene: NA
abundance: few
CDR3nt: TGTGCCAGCAGCTCGAACAGAGCCTCTAGCACAGATACGCAGTATTTT
CDR3aa: CASSSNRASSTDTQYF

j_gene: TRBJ2-5
v_gene: TRBV11-2
d_gene: NA
abundance: few
CDR3nt: TGTGCCAGCAGCCCCGGGCAGGGGTCCGGAGAGACCCAGTACTTC
CDR3aa: CASSPGQGSGETQYF

j_gene: TRBJ2-3
v_gene: TRBV5-1
d_gene: TRBD1
abundance: NA
CDR3nt: TGCGCCAGCAGCTTGGCCTTGACAGGGGGACGCACAGATACGCAGTATTTT
CDR3aa: CASSLALTGGRTDTQYF

j_gene: TRBJ2-5
v_gene: TRBV24-1
d_gene: TRBD2
abundance: NA
CDR3nt: TGTGCCACCAGTGATCGAAGTCTAGCGGGAGGGGAGACCCAGTACTTC
CDR3aa: CATSDRSLAGGETQYF

j_gene: TRBJ1-2
v_gene: TRBV20-1
d_gene: TRBD1
abundance: NA
CDR3nt: TGCAGTGCTAGGGGCCCGGGACAGACTAACTATGGCTACACCTTC
CDR3aa: CSARGPGQTNYGYTF

j_gene: TRBJ2-5
v_gene: TRBV7-3
d_gene: TRBD2
abundance: NA
CDR3nt: TGTGCCAACAGCAAGACTAGCGGGGAGACCCAGTACTTC
CDR3aa: CANSKTSGETQYF

j_gene: TRBJ2-3
v_gene: TRBV7-9
d_gene: NA
abundance: NA
CDR3nt: TGTGCCAGCAGCTTAGAAGGGCGGGAACACAGATACGCGTATTTT
CDR3aa: CASSLEGREHRYAYF

j_gene: TRBJ2-1
v_gene: TRBV10-3
d_gene: TRBD2
abundance: NA
CDR3nt: TGTGCCATCAGCGGTAAGCGGGAGGGCGACAATGAGCAGTTCTTC
CDR3aa: CAISGKREGDNEQFF

j_gene: TRBJ2-2
v_gene: TRBV7-9
d_gene: TRBD2
abundance: NA
CDR3nt: TGTGCCAGCAGTCACGGCCGAGCGGGAGGTGGCGGGGAGCTGTTTTTT
CDR3aa: CASSHGRAGGGGELFF

j_gene: TRBJ1-2
v_gene: TRBV20-1
d_gene: NA
abundance: NA
CDR3nt: TGCAGTGCCCATTCGACAGAACGAACTTATGGCTACACCTTC
CDR3aa: CSAHSTERTYGYTF

j_gene: TRBJ2-7
v_gene: TRBV10-3
d_gene: TRBD2
abundance: NA
CDR3nt: TGTGCCATCAGTTTTCTAGCGGGAAGGCGCGAGCAGTACTTC
CDR3aa: CAISFLAGRREQYF

j_gene: TRBJ2-1
v_gene: TRBV6-2/TRBV6-3
d_gene: TRBD2
abundance: many
CDR3nt: TGTGCCAGCAGTTACGTTGCGGGAGGGCCTGCCTACAATGAGCAGTTCTTC
CDR3aa: CASSYVAGGPAYNEQFF

j_gene: TRBJ2-7
v_gene: TRBV7-8
d_gene: TRBD2
abundance: many
CDR3nt: TGTGCCAGCAGACATAGCGGGGCCCCCTACGAGCAGTACTTC
CDR3aa: CASRHSGAPYEQYF

j_gene: TRBJ2-7
v_gene: TRBV5-1
d_gene: NA
abundance: NA
CDR3nt: TGCGCCAGCAGCTTGATCGGCCTTTCCTACGAGCAGTACTTC
CDR3aa: CASSLIGLSYEQYF

j_gene: TRBJ2-1
v_gene: TRBV2
d_gene: TRBD1
abundance: NA
CDR3nt: TGTGCCAGCAGAGCCGACAGGGCCAACAATGAGCAGTTCTTC
CDR3aa: CASRADRANNEQFF

j_gene: TRBJ1-2
v_gene: TRBV9
d_gene: NA
abundance: NA
CDR3nt: TGTGCCAGCAGCGCTGCAGCACGGGGGGGCTATGGCTACACCTTC
CDR3aa: CASSAAARGGYGYTF

j_gene: TRBJ2-7
v_gene: TRBV29-1
d_gene: TRBD1
abundance: NA
CDR3nt: TGCAGCGTTGTAGAGGCAGGGGGCTCCTACGAACAGTACTTC
CDR3aa: CSVVEAGGSYEQYF

j_gene: TRBJ1-1
v_gene: TRBV29-1
d_gene: NA
abundance: NA
CDR3nt: TGCAGCGTGCGGGCAGGGGTGAACACTGAAGCTTTCTTT
CDR3aa: CSVRAGVNTEAFF

j_gene: TRBJ1-5
v_gene: TRBV6-2/TRBV6-3
d_gene: TRBD1
abundance: NA
CDR3nt: TGTGCCAGCAGTGGGGGACAGATCCAGCCCCAGCATTTT
CDR3aa: CASSGGQIQPQHF

j_gene: TRBJ2-3
v_gene: TRBV11-2
d_gene: NA
abundance: few
CDR3nt: TGTGCCAGCAGCTTAGCCCACATGAACGCGTATTTT
CDR3aa: CASSLAHMNAYF

j_gene: TRBJ1-2
v_gene: TRBV29-1
d_gene: NA
abundance: few
CDR3nt: TGCAGCGTTCTTAATCCCCGGGACTATGGCTACACCTTC
CDR3aa: CSVLNPRDYGYTF

j_gene: TRBJ2-3
v_gene: TRBV10-3
d_gene: TRBD2
abundance: NA
CDR3nt: TGTGCCATCAGTGAGGGCGGGAGGGCCTACACAGATACGCAGTATTTT
CDR3aa: CAISEGGRAYTDTQYF

j_gene: TRBJ2-2
v_gene: TRBV20-1
d_gene: NA
abundance: once
CDR3nt: TGCAGTGCTAGAGGGACGGGGCCCGGGGGGCTGTTTTTT
CDR3aa: CSARGTGPGGLFF

j_gene: TRBJ1-5
v_gene: TRBV20-1
d_gene: TRBD1
abundance: NA
CDR3nt: TGCAGTGCTAGATTTGGGACAGGGTATGGCAATCAGCCCCAGCATTTT
CDR3aa: CSARFGTGYGNQPQHF